This TCR beta chain was captured in a study of shared clonotypes between healthy human individuals (dated by TCRdb to about 2020). General notes on the study: A couple of women and a few men aged 18 to 49 years were included in the cohort. The study deeply sequenced blood TCR repertoires of about 5 healthy adults to estimate repertoire size and the extent of clonotype sharing between individuals. To increase sequencing depth and limit assay-specific biases, TCR repertoire library preparation and sequencing were carried out by different laboratories using diverse techniques. Between about 0.9 and 9 billion PBMCs per donor were obtained by leukapheresis. Per donor, three plates each were used for CD4 naive and CD4 memory, two for CD8 naive, and one for CD8 memory. General findings and caveats noted by the study authors: Pairwise subsampling indicated that sequencing depth was expected to affect the degree of clonotype sharing among donors. Sampling was restricted to blood, and TCR repertoires in tissues likely differ from the TCR repertoires found in blood. Clonotypes shared by all four sorted-subset donors showed higher generation probabilities than non-shared clonotypes. Rarefaction of sorted-subset datasets indicated incomplete sequencing despite the large sequencing depth. Because the study included a small number of donors, the genetic and exposure-history diversity represented was limited. Across several donors, roughly 5.4% of naive CD4, 3% to 4% of naive CD8, around 2.5% of memory CD4, and over 0.35% of memory CD8 clonotypes were shared. Naive subsets generally had larger estimated clonotype richness than memory subsets did.

About this clone: Its antigen is still unknown. No per-base quality is available; no much larger clone lies one base away.

As encoded in the germline V gene, CDR1 is SGHTA while CDR2 is FQGTGA. The cysteine opens and the phenylalanine closes a CDR3 of 16 amino acids. The sequence is cut down to CDR3 DNA, 48 bases in frame from base 1. The junction shows trimming of 2 bases on V and 5 bases on J, and the gene matches do not reach 7 bases of it. Using the deep immunoSEQ assay, multiplex PCR amplified TCR CDR3 regions from genomic DNA. Genomic DNA extracted from each cell subset was distributed evenly over all wells of several immunoSEQ 96-well plates, and each plate served as one replicate. For sorted subsets, each replicate PCR was loaded with 200 to 250 ng genomic DNA, equivalent to approximately 27,000 T cell genomes. The purified libraries were quantified using a Qubit 3.0 fluorometer, sized with a Bioanalyzer 2100, and then quantified again using the KAPA Library Quantification kit. Every immunoSEQ 96-well plate was sequenced on a separate single-read 150-cycle Illumina NextSeq 550 flow cell. In the source study's methods: The immunoSEQ output contained only junctional sequences without quality scores, so filtering could not match that applied to full-length reads. Sequences were annotated with PyIR, a Python wrapper for IgBLAST v1.9, and V/J genes and CDR3 were assigned using IMGT germline references. Reads with weak V/J assignments (E-value above 1e-6), missing CDR3, stop codons, out-of-frame junctions, or ambiguous translated residues were removed. V3J clonotypes were defined as sequences sharing an identical inferred V gene, J gene, and CDR3 amino acid sequence. Percentage overlap between repertoires was calculated by dividing the number of shared unique clonotypes by the size of the smaller repertoire. RTK rarefaction, the Chao1 estimator, and Recon v2.1 estimates of unobserved clonotypes were used to assess repertoire richness. OLGA was used to compute generation probabilities for all TCRbeta clonotypes that the gDNA method yielded from a handful of donors. TCRdb took over this immuneACCESS table, retaining in-frame rearrangements with V and J assigned. Such tables are incomplete; in checked studies, under half of the missing clones stem from an unresolved V gene, and the remainder is unexplained. That table supplies the V and J calls and clone size; D and trimming were determined from the DNA. The sample table contains over 850,000 clones; only one count was recorded for more than 75% of them. The ten most abundant clones make up 0.5% to 0.65% of the sample.

Donors were healthy HIV-negative adults with no recently reported acute infections or vaccinations. Every donor was a Caucasian adult residing in Nashville, Tennessee, USA. CD4+ T cells were enriched by magnetic negative selection; naive cells were then positively selected on CD45RA, and the negative fraction formed the memory subset. After blood collection by leukapheresis, PBMCs were isolated using Ficoll-Histopaque density gradient centrifugation and then cryopreserved in the vapor phase of liquid nitrogen. Analytical flow cytometry was used to check the purity and quantity of each magnetically sorted T cell population. Genomic DNA was isolated from each sorted fraction and quantified by UV absorbance on a Nanodrop 2000c.

This TCR came from a man between 18 and 29 years old in good health. Some clones in this sample may be carry-over from other donors' samples. The receptor chain draws on TRBV7-3 and TRBJ2-1, with 9 bases in between that match TRBD1. Material for sequencing was memory CD4+ T cells from PBMCs. The cell subset or site label, as the study defines it: CD45RA-negative fraction. Here is the DNA: TGTGCCAGCAGCTTATCTCCGAGACAGGGGGACAATGAGCAGTTCTTC. It translates to CASSLSPRQGDNEQFF.